Listed below are T cell receptor beta chains from one sample, sequenced in a study of CD8 T cells in ankylosing spondylitis. TCRdb called the 5' RACE reads again in MiXCR, with one record for every CDR3 protein. The sample yields 500,000 to 650,000 distinct CDR3 sequences, roughly 5.3% seen once. The source material was blood, either unsorted or a sorted T cell fraction (not recorded which). These receptors all come from a male donor with ankylosing spondylitis. The CDR3 runs from the conserved cysteine through the conserved F or W. The D gene is left open where the match is weak. The size field is filled for only some rows; it gives once, few, many or a size class.

clone_size	v_call	j_call	d_call	cdr3_nt	cdr3_aa
.	TRBV6-2/TRBV6-3	TRBJ2-7	.	TGTGCCACCCAAAGAGCGGAGCTGTTCTACGAGCAGTACTTC	CATQRAELFYEQYF
many	TRBV18	TRBJ2-7	TRBD2	TGTGCCAGCTCACCAGGAAGCGGGATCTACGAGCAGTACTTC	CASSPGSGIYEQYF
many	TRBV7-9	TRBJ2-3	.	TGTGCCAGCACCCCTCAGGGGCTTCGCACAGATACGCAGTATTTT	CASTPQGLRTDTQYF
.	TRBV10-3	TRBJ2-7	TRBD1	TGTGCCATCAGTGATTCGAGGGGACAGGCAAATTACGAGCAGTACTTC	CAISDSRGQANYEQYF
many	TRBV6-2/TRBV6-3	TRBJ2-5	.	TGTGCCAGCAGTTACTCGGAAGAGACCCAGTACTTC	CASSYSEETQYF
many	TRBV7-9	TRBJ2-5	.	TGTGCCAGCAGCTTAGCGACGGGGCTCCTAACCCAAGAGACCCAGTACTTC	CASSLATGLLTQETQYF
.	TRBV5-1	TRBJ2-7	.	TGCGCCAGCAGCACGACTATGAGCTCCTACGAGCAGTACTTC	CASSTTMSSYEQYF
.	TRBV7-9	TRBJ2-1	TRBD2	TGTGCCAGCAGCTCTCCGGGACTAGCGAATGAGCAGTTCTTC	CASSSPGLANEQFF
many	TRBV7-9	TRBJ2-1	TRBD2	TGTGCCAGCAGCCCCGGGACTAGCAATGAGCAGTTCTTC	CASSPGTSNEQFF
many	TRBV6-2/TRBV6-3	TRBJ1-2	TRBD1	TGTGCCAGCAGGGGACGGACAGGGGGCGACTATGGCTACACCTTC	CASRGRTGGDYGYTF
many	TRBV5-1	TRBJ2-1	TRBD2	TGCGCCAGCAGCTTGGGTAGGACTAGCGGGAGCCGTCAGGATGAGCAGTTCTTC	CASSLGRTSGSRQDEQFF
many	TRBV20-1	TRBJ2-5	TRBD2	TGCAGTGCTAGTCCTCTAGCGGGAGGGCTAGAGACCCAGTACTTC	CSASPLAGGLETQYF
many	TRBV24-1	TRBJ1-5	.	TGTGCCACCAGGGGACGGGGGAGCAATCAGCCCCAGCATTTT	CATRGRGSNQPQHF
many	TRBV7-3	TRBJ2-1	TRBD2	TGTGCCAGCAGCCGGACTAGCGGGGGCGCCTGGGCCAATGAGCAGTTCTTC	CASSRTSGGAWANEQFF
many	TRBV28	TRBJ1-1	TRBD1	TGTGCCAGCAGGGACAGGGGGTCCATGAACACTGAAGCTTTCTTT	CASRDRGSMNTEAFF
.	TRBV18	TRBJ1-6	.	TGTGCCAGCTCACCACCGAACGAGGGTCCCCTCCACTTT	CASSPPNEGPLHF
.	TRBV27	TRBJ2-2	.	TGTGCCAGCAGTTTTTTTAGGGGCGGCGGGGAGCTGTTTTTT	CASSFFRGGGELFF
many	TRBV4-2	TRBJ2-5	.	TGTGCCAGCAGCCAAGATGGGGTGGGCCAAGAGACCCAGTACTTC	CASSQDGVGQETQYF
many	TRBV7-2	TRBJ2-7	TRBD2	TGTGCCAGCAGCTTTCTAGCGGGGGGTTCCTACGAGCAGTACTTC	CASSFLAGGSYEQYF
few	TRBV3-1	TRBJ1-2	TRBD1	TGTGCCAGCAGCCAAAGCGCAGGGGGCGGAGATGGCTACACCTTC	CASSQSAGGGDGYTF
many	TRBV5-1	TRBJ2-5	.	TGCGCCAGCAGCCGAGGGTCGCAAGAGACCCAGTACTTC	CASSRGSQETQYF
few	TRBV20-1	TRBJ2-2	.	TGCAGTGCTACTTGGGGGATTAGCGGTCTCAGGGAGCTGTTTTTT	CSATWGISGLRELFF
many	TRBV5-1	TRBJ2-7	.	TGCGCCAGCAGCCGCGCCCCTTCCGGACCCCTTACCTACGAGCAGTACTTC	CASSRAPSGPLTYEQYF
many	TRBV6-2/TRBV6-3	TRBJ1-6	TRBD1	TGTGCCAGCAGTTACATTCCAGGGGGGACCTATTCACCCCTCCACTTT	CASSYIPGGTYSPLHF
.	TRBV12-3/TRBV12-4	TRBJ1-5	.	TGTGCCAGCAGTTTATATGTAGGGGGCAATCAGCCCCAGCATTTT	CASSLYVGGNQPQHF
many	TRBV24-1	TRBJ2-1	TRBD1	TGTGCCACCAGTACCTCCGGGACAGGGGATTCCAATGAGCAGTTCTTC	CATSTSGTGDSNEQFF
few	TRBV5-1	TRBJ2-1	.	TGCGCCAGCAGCTTGGTACGGGCCTCCTACAATGAGCAGTTCTTC	CASSLVRASYNEQFF
many	TRBV11-1	TRBJ2-1	.	TGTGCCAGCAGCTTATCCCAGTTCTACAATGAGCAGTTCTTC	CASSLSQFYNEQFF
many	TRBV29-1	TRBJ2-1	.	TGCAGCGTGGGATCTAGCGTGGACGTAAATGAGCAGTTCTTC	CSVGSSVDVNEQFF
many	TRBV7-2	TRBJ2-3	.	TGTGCCAGCAGCTACAAGGGGCCGGGCACAGATACGCAGTATTTT	CASSYKGPGTDTQYF
many	TRBV4-2	TRBJ2-5	.	TGTGCCAGCAGCCTTTCAGGCCAGGAGGAAGAGACCCAGTACTTC	CASSLSGQEEETQYF
.	TRBV3-1	TRBJ2-1	.	TGTGCCAGCAGCCTCCAGGGTCCCGGCGAGCAGTTCTTC	CASSLQGPGEQFF
many	TRBV7-6	TRBJ1-1	.	TGTGCCAGCACCGAGGACAGTGCGGGCACTGAAGCTTTCTTT	CASTEDSAGTEAFF
many	TRBV4-3	TRBJ2-1	.	TGCGCCAGCAGCACACGGGAGTTCAATGAGCAGTTCTTC	CASSTREFNEQFF
many	TRBV29-1	TRBJ2-1	TRBD1	TGCAGCGTCTCGAGGACAGGGAGTGAGCAGTTCTTC	CSVSRTGSEQFF
.	TRBV11-2	TRBJ2-3	.	TGTGCCAGCAGTTTTACCGGGACCACAGATACGCAGTATTTT	CASSFTGTTDTQYF
.	TRBV24-1	TRBJ2-7	.	TGTGCCACCAGTATGTCGGGTCAGGGAGGCTCCGACGAGCAGTACTTC	CATSMSGQGGSDEQYF
.	TRBV12-3/TRBV12-4	TRBJ2-1	.	TGTGCCAGCAGCTTGGACAGTAATTACAATGAGCAGTTCTTC	CASSLDSNYNEQFF
many	TRBV24-1	TRBJ1-2	.	TGTGCCACCAGTGATGGAATCTTGCGGGGCTACACCTTC	CATSDGILRGYTF